This TCR beta chain was identified in a study of cytomegalovirus exposure and HLA in healthy donors. The primer mix had 60 Vbeta and 13 Jbeta primers. Repertoires were generated with immunoSEQ multiplex PCR, while TCRdb's copy carries only in-frame clones and drops some. The sample lists about 140,000 clones; approximately 77% were seen once. The CDR3 extends over 11 amino acids. The germline V gene encodes CDR1 MNHNS and CDR2 SASEGT. Trimming left V 10 bases short and J 10 bases short, with 14 bases between. This sequence joins TRBV6-1 and TRBJ2-1; D unclear. This receptor was obtained from a man aged 25-40 years in good health and CMV-seronegative. The sequenced sample was PBMCs. The CDR3 region is CATSRRYEQFF. Here the CDR3 DNA reads TGTGCCACCTCTAGGCGGTACGAGCAGTTCTTC.